This T cell receptor (beta chain) originates from a study of CD8+CD57+ T cells in acquired aplastic anemia. This clonotype appeared many times. The germline V and J ends were trimmed by 3 bases and 0 bases, with 12 bases remaining between them. CDR1 and CDR2 (germline): LNHNV, YYDKDF (reference sequence). The CDR3 consists of 15 residues. Genomic DNA constituted the template upon which TCR beta VDJ and CDR3 profiling was performed. In TCRdb, the reads were re-called with MiXCR into one record per CDR3 protein. The data hold hundreds of thousands of distinct CDR3 sequences, with under 80% observed a single time.

The chain employs TRBV15 and TRBJ2-7; D gene ambiguous. The clonotype was recovered from a human donor in good health, serving as a control. Sequenced material: sorted CD4+, CD8+, or CD8+CD57+ T cells (not recorded which) from PBMCs. CDR3 DNA sequence: TGTGCCACCAGCAGTGACTTTTGGTCCTCCTACGAGCAGTACTTC. It encodes CATSSDFWSSYEQYF. The full variable domain, its missing parts supplied by reference TRBV15 and TRBJ2-7, is DAMVIQNPRYQVTQFGKPVTLSCSQTLNHNVMYWYQQKSSQAPKLLFHYYDKDFNNEADTPDNFQSRRPNTSFCFLDIRSPGLGDTAMYLCATSSDFWSSYEQYFGPGTRLTVT.